Given below is one T cell receptor beta chain in context. The data originate from a study of cytomegalovirus exposure and HLA in healthy donors. Primers for the PCR totalled 60 Vbeta and 13 Jbeta. Only in-frame clones appear in the TCRdb table, and some are missing; sequencing was by immunoSEQ multiplex PCR. Its listing shows around 88,000 clones. Sequencing was carried out using PBMCs. This sequence was found in a girl between 10 and 17 years old in good health and CMV-seropositive.

CDR3 loop: CASSPGQGFQPQHF. The CDR3 nucleotides read TGTGCCAGCAGTCCTGGACAGGGTTTTCAGCCCCAGCATTTT. V gene TRBV6-1 combines with J gene TRBJ1-5; 8 bases are a match to TRBD1. With 5 bases clipped from V and 6 bases from J, the junction kept 6 bases outside the gene matches. The germline CDR1 and CDR2 sequences are MNHNS and SASEGT. The CDR3 covers 14 residues.